These 8 T cell receptor beta chains were sequenced from one sample in a study of cytomegalovirus exposure and HLA in healthy donors (dated by TCRdb to 2016 to 2017). Preparation of the library involved the immunoSEQ multiplex PCR assay. For the multiplex PCR, a mixture combining 60 forward primers for TCR Vbeta segments and 13 reverse primers for TCR Jbeta segments was used. In TCRdb, the immuneACCESS table is reduced to in-frame sequences with V and J assigned. These tables do not hold every clone; where another copy was compared, an unresolved V gene accounts for under half, and the others remain unexplained. Here the sample has about 76,000 clones; around two thirds occur a single time. The ten largest clones capture 4.9% of the sample. The sequenced material came from PBMCs. These receptors came from a man in his fifties or sixties in good health and CMV-seropositive.

This chain joins TRBV6-5 and TRBJ2-1; TRBD1 might be the D (6 bases). The CDR3 runs 15 residues. CDR1 and CDR2 (germline): MNHEY, SVGAGI. V was clipped by 0 bases and J by 4 bases, with 10 bases between them. The CDR3 region is CASSYSTGQYNEQFF. The CDR3 DNA is TGTGCCAGCAGTTACTCGACAGGCCAATACAATGAGCAGTTCTTC.

The count of this clone is one. CDR3 loop: CASSGGLGIYNEQFF. The CDR3 DNA follows: TGTGCCAGCAGCGGGGGACTAGGGATCTACAATGAGCAGTTCTTC. The V call is TRBV11-1, the J call TRBJ2-1; the match to TRBD2 covers 8 bases. V lost 5 bases, J lost 3 bases, and 6 bases stayed unmatched. The CDR3 has 15 amino acids. In germline, CDR1 is SGHAT, CDR2 FQDESV (reference sequence).

This chain connects TRBV6-5 to TRBJ2-6; D gene unclear. Germline V gives CDR1 MNHEY, CDR2 SVGAGI. CDR3 length: 15 residues. Trimming stripped 6 bases from V and 2 bases from J, with 11 bases between. Here the CDR3 reads CASSERSPGANVLTF. The CDR3 DNA follows: TGTGCCAGCAGCGAAAGGAGTCCTGGGGCCAACGTCCTGACTTTC.

The chain combines TRBV30 with TRBJ2-3, with 8 bases matching TRBD2. The CDR3 is 15 residues long. V shed 4 bases and J 5 bases; nucleotides not matched to a gene: 11. In germline, CDR1 is GTSNPN, CDR2 SVGIG (reference sequence). The CDR3 region has the DNA TGTGCCTGGACCCCCGGACTAGCTCAGGGAGATACGCAGTATTTT. Translation gives CAWTPGLAQGDTQYF.

The chain recombines TRBV4-3 with TRBJ1-3; weak D call: TRBD1 (5 bases). The CDR3 runs to 12 residues. The germline V gene has CDR1 LGHNA and CDR2 YSLEER. With 2 bases removed from V and 7 bases from J, the gap between germline ends came to 6 bases. The CDR3 sequence is CASSQTGNTIYF. CDR3 nucleotides: TGCGCCAGCAGCCAAACAGGCAACACCATATATTTT.

The chain employs TRBV5-5 and TRBJ1-2; weak D call: TRBD1 (5 bases). V was shortened by 6 bases and J by 8 bases, with 20 bases between the two germline ends. This CDR3 contains 14 residues. Germline CDR1 reads SGHKS; CDR2 reads YYEKEE (reference sequence). CDR3 region: CASNNDYGAGGYTF. In DNA, the CDR3 is TGTGCCAGCAATAACGACTATGGGGCGGGGGGCTACACCTTC.

CDR3 region: CASSLQQGAETQYF. CDR3 DNA sequence: TGTGCCAGCAGCTTACAACAGGGGGCGGAGACCCAGTACTTC. The rearrangement joins TRBV7-2 to TRBJ2-5; 9 positions agree with TRBD1. The CDR3 is 14 amino acids. The J segment lost 5 bases and the V segment lost 2 bases, leaving 3 bases of the junction unmatched. Germline CDR1 is SGHTA and CDR2 is FQGNSA.

This clone was detected a few times. The J gene is TRBJ2-3, the V gene TRBV4-1; 9 bases are shared with TRBD2. Germline assignment: CDR1 MGHRA and CDR2 YSYEKL. The CDR3 totals 13 residues. CDR3 DNA: TGCGCGCATAGCGGGAGTATTGGAGATACGCAGTATTTT. Translating gives CAHSGSIGDTQYF.